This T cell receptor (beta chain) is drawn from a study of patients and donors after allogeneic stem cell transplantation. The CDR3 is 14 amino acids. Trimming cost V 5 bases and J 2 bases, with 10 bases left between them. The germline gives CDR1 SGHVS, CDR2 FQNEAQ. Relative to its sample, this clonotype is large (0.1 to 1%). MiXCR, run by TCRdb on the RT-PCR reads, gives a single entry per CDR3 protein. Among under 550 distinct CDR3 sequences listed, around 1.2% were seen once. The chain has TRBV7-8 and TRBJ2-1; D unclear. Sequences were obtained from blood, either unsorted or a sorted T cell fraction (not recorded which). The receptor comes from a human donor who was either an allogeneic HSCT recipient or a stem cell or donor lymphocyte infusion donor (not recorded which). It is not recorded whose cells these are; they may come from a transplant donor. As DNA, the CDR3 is TGTGCCAGCAGCCTCAGCGTCACCTACAATGAGCAGTTCTTC. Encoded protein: CASSLSVTYNEQFF. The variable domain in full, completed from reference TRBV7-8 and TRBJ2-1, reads GAGVSQSPRYKVAKRGQDVALRCDPISGHVSLFWYQQALGQGPEFLTYFQNEAQLDKSGLPSDRFFAERPEGSVSTLKIQRTQQEDSAVYLCASSLSVTYNEQFFGPGTRLTVL.